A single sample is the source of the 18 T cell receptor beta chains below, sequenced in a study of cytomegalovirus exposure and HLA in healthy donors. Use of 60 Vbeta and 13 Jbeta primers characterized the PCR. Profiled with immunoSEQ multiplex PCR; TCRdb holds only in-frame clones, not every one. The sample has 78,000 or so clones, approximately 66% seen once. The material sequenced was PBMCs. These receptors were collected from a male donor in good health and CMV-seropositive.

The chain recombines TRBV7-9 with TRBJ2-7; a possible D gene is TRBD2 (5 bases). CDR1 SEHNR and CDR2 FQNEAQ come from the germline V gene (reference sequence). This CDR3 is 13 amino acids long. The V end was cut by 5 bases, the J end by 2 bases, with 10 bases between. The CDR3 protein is CASSRDPTYEQYF. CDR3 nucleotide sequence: TGTGCCAGCAGCCGGGATCCCACCTACGAGCAGTACTTC.

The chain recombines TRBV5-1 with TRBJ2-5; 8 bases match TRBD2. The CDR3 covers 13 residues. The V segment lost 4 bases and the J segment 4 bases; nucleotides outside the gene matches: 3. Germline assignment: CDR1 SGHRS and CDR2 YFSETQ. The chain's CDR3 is CASSRGGAETQYF. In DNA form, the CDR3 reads TGCGCCAGCAGCCGGGGGGGGGCAGAGACCCAGTACTTC. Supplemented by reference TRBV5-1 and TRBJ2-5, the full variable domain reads KAGVTQTPRYLIKTRGQQVTLSCSPISGHRSVSWYQQTPGQGLQFLFEYFSETQRNKGNFPGRFSGRQFSNSRSEMNVSTLELGDSALYLCASSRGGAETQYFGPGTRLLVL.

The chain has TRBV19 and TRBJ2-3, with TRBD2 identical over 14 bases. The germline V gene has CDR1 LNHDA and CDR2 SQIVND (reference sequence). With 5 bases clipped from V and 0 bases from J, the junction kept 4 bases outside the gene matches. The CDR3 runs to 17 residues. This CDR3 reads CASSGRLAGGSTDTQYF. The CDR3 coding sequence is TGTGCCAGTAGTGGGAGACTAGCGGGAGGGAGCACAGATACGCAGTATTTT.

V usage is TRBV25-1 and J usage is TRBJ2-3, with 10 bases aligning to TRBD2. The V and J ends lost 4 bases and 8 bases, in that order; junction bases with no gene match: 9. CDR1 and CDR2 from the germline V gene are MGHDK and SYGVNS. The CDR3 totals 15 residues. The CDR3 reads CASSVLAGGRGTQYF. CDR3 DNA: TGTGCCAGCAGTGTGTTAGCGGGGGGCCGGGGTACGCAGTATTTT.

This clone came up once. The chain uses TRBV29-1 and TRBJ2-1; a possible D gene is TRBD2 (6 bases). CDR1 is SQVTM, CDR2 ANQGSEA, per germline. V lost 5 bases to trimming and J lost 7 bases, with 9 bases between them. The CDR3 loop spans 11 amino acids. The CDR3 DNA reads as TGCAGCGTTCGACGGGGGAATGAGCAGTTCTTC. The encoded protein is CSVRRGNEQFF.

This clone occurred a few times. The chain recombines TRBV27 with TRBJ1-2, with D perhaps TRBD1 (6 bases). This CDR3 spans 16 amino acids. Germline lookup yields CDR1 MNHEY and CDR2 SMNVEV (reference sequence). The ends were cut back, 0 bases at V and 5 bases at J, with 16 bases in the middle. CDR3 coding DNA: TGTGCCAGCAGTTTATCGAGGCAGGGGAATATATATGGCTACACCTTC. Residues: CASSLSRQGNIYGYTF.

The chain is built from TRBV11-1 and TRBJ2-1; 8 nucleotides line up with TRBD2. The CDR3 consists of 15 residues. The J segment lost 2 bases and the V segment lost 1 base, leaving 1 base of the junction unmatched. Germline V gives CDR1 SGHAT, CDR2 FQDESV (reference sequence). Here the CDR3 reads CASSLELAAYNEQFF. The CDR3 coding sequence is TGTGCCAGCAGCTTAGAACTAGCGGCCTACAATGAGCAGTTCTTC.

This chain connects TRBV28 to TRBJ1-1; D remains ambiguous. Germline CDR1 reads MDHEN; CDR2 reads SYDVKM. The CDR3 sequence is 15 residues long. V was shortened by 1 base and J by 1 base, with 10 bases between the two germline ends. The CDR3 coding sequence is TGTGCCAGCAGTTTATACGCGGTTCGGAACACTGAAGCTTTCTTT. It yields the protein CASSLYAVRNTEAFF. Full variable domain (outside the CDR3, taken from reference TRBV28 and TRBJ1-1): DVKVTQSSRYLVKRTGEKVFLECVQDMDHENMFWYRQDPGLGLRLIYFSYDVKMKEKGDIPEGYSVSREKKERFSLILESASTNQTSMYLCASSLYAVRNTEAFFGQGTRLTVV.

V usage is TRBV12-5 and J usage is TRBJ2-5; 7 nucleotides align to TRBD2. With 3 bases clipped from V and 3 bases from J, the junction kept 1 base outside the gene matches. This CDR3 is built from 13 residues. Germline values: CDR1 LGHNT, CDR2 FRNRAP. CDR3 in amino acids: CASGFSGKETQYF. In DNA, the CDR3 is TGTGCTAGTGGTTTCAGCGGGAAAGAGACCCAGTACTTC. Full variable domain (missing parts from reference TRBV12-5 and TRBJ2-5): DARVTQTPRHKVTEMGQEVTMRCQPILGHNTVFWYRQTMMQGLELLAYFRNRAPLDDSGMPKDRFSAEMPDATLATLKIQPSEPRDSAVYFCASGFSGKETQYFGPGTRLLVL.

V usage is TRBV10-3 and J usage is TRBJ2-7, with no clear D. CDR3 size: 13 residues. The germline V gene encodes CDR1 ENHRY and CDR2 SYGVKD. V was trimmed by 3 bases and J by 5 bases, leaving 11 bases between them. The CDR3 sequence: CAISDLAVDEQYF. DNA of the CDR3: TGTGCCATCAGTGACTTGGCGGTTGACGAGCAGTACTTC.

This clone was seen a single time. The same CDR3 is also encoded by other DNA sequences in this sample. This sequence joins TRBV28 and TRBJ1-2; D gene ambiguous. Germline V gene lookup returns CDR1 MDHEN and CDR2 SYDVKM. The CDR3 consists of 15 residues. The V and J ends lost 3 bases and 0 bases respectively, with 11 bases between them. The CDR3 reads CASSFPTGANYGYTF. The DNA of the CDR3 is TGTGCCAGCAGTTTCCCCACGGGAGCTAACTATGGCTACACCTTC.

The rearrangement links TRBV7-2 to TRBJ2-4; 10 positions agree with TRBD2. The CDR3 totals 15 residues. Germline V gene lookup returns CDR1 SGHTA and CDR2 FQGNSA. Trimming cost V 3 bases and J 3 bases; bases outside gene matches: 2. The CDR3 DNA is TGTGCCAGCAGCTTGTTAGCGGGGGGCAAAAACATTCAGTACTTC. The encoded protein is CASSLLAGGKNIQYF.

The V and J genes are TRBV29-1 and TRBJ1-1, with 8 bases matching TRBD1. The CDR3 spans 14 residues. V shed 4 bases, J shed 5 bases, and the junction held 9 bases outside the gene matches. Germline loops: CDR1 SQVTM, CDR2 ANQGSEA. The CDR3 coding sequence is TGCAGCGTTGGGGGAGGACAGGGCTATACTGAAGCTTTCTTT. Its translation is CSVGGGQGYTEAFF.

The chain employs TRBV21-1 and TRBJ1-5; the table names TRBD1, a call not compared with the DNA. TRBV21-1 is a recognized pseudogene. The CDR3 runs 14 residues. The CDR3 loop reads CASSQVAGNQPQHF. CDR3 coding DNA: TGTGCCAGCAGCCAGGTGGCAGGCAATCAGCCCCAGCATTTT.

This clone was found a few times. CDR3 in amino acids: CAWSVGENTEAFF. CDR3 in DNA: TGTGCCTGGAGTGTAGGGGAGAACACTGAAGCTTTCTTT. The V call is TRBV30, the J call TRBJ1-1; D is possibly TRBD1 (5 bases). Per the germline V gene, CDR1 is GTSNPN and CDR2 is SVGIG (reference sequence). With 0 bases removed from V and 1 base from J, the gap between germline ends came to 6 bases. CDR3 length: 13 residues.

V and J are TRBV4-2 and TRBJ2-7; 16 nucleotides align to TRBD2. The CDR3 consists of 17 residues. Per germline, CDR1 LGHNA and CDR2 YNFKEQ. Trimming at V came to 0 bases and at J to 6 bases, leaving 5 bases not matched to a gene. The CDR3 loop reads CASSQDLGLAGGLEQYF. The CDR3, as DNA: TGTGCCAGCAGCCAAGATCTGGGACTAGCGGGAGGGCTCGAGCAGTACTTC.

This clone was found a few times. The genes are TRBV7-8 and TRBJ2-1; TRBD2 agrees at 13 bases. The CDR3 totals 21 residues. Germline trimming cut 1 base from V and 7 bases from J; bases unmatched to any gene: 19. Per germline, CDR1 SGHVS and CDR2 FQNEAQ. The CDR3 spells CASSLDVGLAGALGRSNEQFF. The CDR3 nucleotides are TGTGCCAGCAGCTTAGATGTTGGACTAGCGGGAGCCCTCGGCCGTTCTAATGAGCAGTTCTTC.

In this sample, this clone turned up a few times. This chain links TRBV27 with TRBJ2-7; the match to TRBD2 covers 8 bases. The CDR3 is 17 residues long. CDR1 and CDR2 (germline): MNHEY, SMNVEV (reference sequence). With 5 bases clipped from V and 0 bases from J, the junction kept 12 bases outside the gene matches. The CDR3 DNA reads TGTGCCAGCAGTCCGCGTCGGGGGGGGGTTGTCTCCTACGAGCAGTACTTC. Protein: CASSPRRGGVVSYEQYF.